What follows are 3 T cell receptor beta chains derived from one specimen sequenced in a study of T cell repertoires in cytomegalovirus infection. One entry per CDR3 protein results from TCRdb running MiXCR on the reads. The data contain some 320,000 distinct CDR3 sequences, more than 8% of them singletons. Material for sequencing was PBMCs. The receptors were sampled from a human donor in good health (CMV status not recorded). Some clones in this sample may be carry-over from other donors' samples.

This clonotype was picked up many times. The CDR3 loop reads CASSLALVKIGISGNTIYF. CDR3 in DNA: TGTGCCAGCAGTTTAGCGCTCGTTAAGATAGGGATCTCTGGAAACACCATATATTTT. The genes are TRBV12-3 or TRBV12-4 and TRBJ1-3; D remains unclear. V dropped 0 bases and J dropped 0 bases, with 18 bases sitting between them. This CDR3 comprises 19 residues.

The chain couples TRBV9 to TRBJ1-5; the D is unclear. V was pared by 2 bases and J by 5 bases, with 8 bases between. The CDR3 has 13 residues. Germline CDR1 is SGDLS and CDR2 is YYNGEE. The CDR3 reads CASSVDPDQPQHF. The CDR3 region has the DNA TGTGCCAGCAGCGTGGATCCAGATCAGCCCCAGCATTTT.

This clonotype was detected ten times or more. The chain uses TRBV7-2 and TRBJ2-3, with 11 nucleotides matching TRBD1. This CDR3 spans 17 amino acids. V dropped 3 bases and J dropped 0; count of bases not matched to a gene: 5. Per the germline V gene, CDR1 is SGHTA and CDR2 is FQGNSA. CDR3 region: CASSLDRGRWSTDTQYF. Here the CDR3 DNA reads TGTGCCAGCAGCTTGGACAGGGGGCGCTGGAGCACAGATACGCAGTATTTT.